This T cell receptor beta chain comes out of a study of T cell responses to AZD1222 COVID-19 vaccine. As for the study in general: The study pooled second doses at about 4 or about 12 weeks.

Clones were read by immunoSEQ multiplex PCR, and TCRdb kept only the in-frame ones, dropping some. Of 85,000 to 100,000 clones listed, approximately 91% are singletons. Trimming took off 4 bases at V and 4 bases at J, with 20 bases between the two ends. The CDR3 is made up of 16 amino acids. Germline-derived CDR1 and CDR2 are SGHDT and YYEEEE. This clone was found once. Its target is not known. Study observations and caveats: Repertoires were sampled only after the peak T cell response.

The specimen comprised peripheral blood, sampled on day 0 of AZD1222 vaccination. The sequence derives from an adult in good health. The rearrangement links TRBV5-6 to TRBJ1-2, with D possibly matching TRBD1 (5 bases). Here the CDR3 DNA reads TGTGCCAGCAGCAGATCAGGGATACGCGACCTCTATGGCTACACCTTC. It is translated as CASSRSGIRDLYGYTF.